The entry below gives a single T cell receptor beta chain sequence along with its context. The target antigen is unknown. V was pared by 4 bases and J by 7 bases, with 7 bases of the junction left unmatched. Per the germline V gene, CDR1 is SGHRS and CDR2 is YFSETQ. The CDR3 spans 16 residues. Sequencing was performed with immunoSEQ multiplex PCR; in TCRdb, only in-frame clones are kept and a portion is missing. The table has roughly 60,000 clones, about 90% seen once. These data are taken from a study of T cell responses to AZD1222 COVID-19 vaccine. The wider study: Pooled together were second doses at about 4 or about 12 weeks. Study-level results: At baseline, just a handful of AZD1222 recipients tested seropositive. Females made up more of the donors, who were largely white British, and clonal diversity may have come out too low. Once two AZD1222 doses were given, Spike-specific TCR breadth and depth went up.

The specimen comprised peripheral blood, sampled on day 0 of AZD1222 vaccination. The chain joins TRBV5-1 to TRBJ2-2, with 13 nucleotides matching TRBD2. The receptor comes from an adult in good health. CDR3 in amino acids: CASSEGLAGPDGELFF. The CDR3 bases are TGCGCCAGCAGCGAGGGACTAGCGGGGCCGGACGGGGAGCTGTTTTTT.